This T cell receptor (beta chain) came from a study of blood T cell repertoires in COVID-19. Study-level background: The study drew acute and convalescent COVID-19 samples from the United States, Italy and Spain.

Original handling: Scientists estimated how many nucleated cells there were by amplifying reference gene primers. Libraries were prepared by immunoSEQ multiplex PCR; TCRdb keeps only in-frame clonotypes and omits some of them. The V and J calls and clone size come from that table; D and trimming were worked out from the DNA. The sample lists about 110,000 clones, less than 90% occurring once. Germline CDR1 reads MNHEY; CDR2 reads SMNVEV (reference sequence). Trimming cost V 5 bases and J 0 bases; bases outside gene matches: 9. The CDR3 has 16 amino acids. This clone showed up many times. The TCR comes from an older woman with acute or convalescent COVID-19. The chain links TRBV27 to TRBJ2-7, with TRBD1 matching over 8 bases. Sequencing was performed on peripheral blood. This chain's CDR3 is CASSGLGQANSYEQYF. Here the CDR3 DNA reads TGTGCCAGCAGTGGGCTGGGACAGGCTAACTCCTACGAGCAGTACTTC.